Presented here are 14 T cell receptor beta chains from one specimen sequenced in a study of beta chain features in type 1 diabetes (dated by TCRdb to 2017 to 2018). The library was obtained by the immunoSEQ multiplex PCR assay. The entire amount of isolated RNA was reverse transcribed using the High Capacity cDNA Reverse Transcription Kit, so the sequenced TCRB transcripts were expressed ones. What TCRdb holds here is the immuneACCESS table cut down to in-frame rearrangements. Part of the clones is not present; checked against another copy, under half of the missing clones reflect an unresolved V gene, and the others are unexplained. The sample table records a few hundred thousand clones; roughly 12% of these occur just once. The ten top clones hold about 0.018% of the sample. The specimen sequenced was naive CD4+ T cells from blood. The cell subset or site label corresponds to: true naive CD4+ T cells. The receptor set was obtained from a man younger than 35 in good health.

DNA of the CDR3: TGCGCCAGCAGCTTGGTACAGGGTACCTACAATGAGCAGTTCTTC. Its translation is CASSLVQGTYNEQFF. The V call is TRBV5-1, the J call TRBJ2-1; the D gene is possibly TRBD1 (6 bases). The CDR3 runs to 15 residues. Looked up from germline, CDR1 is SGHRS and CDR2 is YFSETQ. V gave up 0 bases and J gave up 2 bases, with 9 bases separating them.

This chain links TRBV7-2 with TRBJ1-1; D remains unclear. V dropped 5 bases and J dropped 4 bases, with 14 bases sitting between them. The germline V gene encodes CDR1 SGHTA and CDR2 FQGNSA. The CDR3 runs to 14 residues. As DNA, the CDR3 is TGTGCCAGCAGCCGTGGCGCGGGCGGCACTGAAGCTTTCTTT. As protein: CASSRGAGGTEAFF.

This clone has more than one count but fewer than ten. The chain combines TRBV4-2 with TRBJ1-5; TRBD1 might be the D (6 bases). The V end was cut by 4 bases, the J end by 4 bases, with 14 bases between. The CDR3 extends over 15 amino acids. CDR1 and CDR2 (germline): LGHNA, YNFKEQ. Here the CDR3 DNA reads TGTGCCAGCAGCCGGCCAGAACAGGGTAATCAGCCCCAGCATTTT. Translation: CASSRPEQGNQPQHF.

This clone has only a few counts. This chain connects TRBV29-1 to TRBJ2-2; D unclear. Looked up from germline, CDR1 is SQVTM and CDR2 is ANQGSEA. V gave up 3 bases and J gave up 0 bases, with 5 bases separating them. This CDR3 is built from 13 residues. The CDR3 region is CSVDRTNTGELFF. For the CDR3, the DNA is TGCAGCGTTGACAGGACGAACACCGGGGAGCTGTTTTTT.

This clone turned up a few times. The chain couples TRBV4-3 to TRBJ2-5; 12 bases are a match to TRBD2. Germline trimming cut 0 bases from V and 2 bases from J; bases unmatched to any gene: 1. CDR1 is LGHNA, CDR2 YSLEER, per germline. The CDR3 has 16 amino acids. The CDR3 DNA reads as TGCGCCAGCAGCCAAGACGGACTAGCGGGACAAGAGACCCAGTACTTC. Translating gives CASSQDGLAGQETQYF.

The J gene is TRBJ2-1, the V gene TRBV5-1, with 8 bases aligning to TRBD1. Looked up from germline, CDR1 is SGHRS and CDR2 is YFSETQ. The trim removed 0 bases at V and 10 bases at J, leaving 9 bases unmatched. The CDR3 is made up of 15 amino acids. The CDR3 here is CASSLEGQVNFEQFF. The DNA for the CDR3 is TGCGCCAGCAGCTTGGAGGGACAGGTTAATTTCGAGCAGTTCTTC.

This clone was seen only a few times. The CDR3 nucleotides read TGTGCCAGCAGTGAATTAACAGGTCAACAGCCCCAGCATTTT. Translated: CASSELTGQQPQHF. The rearrangement joins TRBV25-1 to TRBJ1-5, with a weak D call TRBD1 (5 bases). The germline gives CDR1 MGHDK, CDR2 SYGVNS. Trimming shortened V by 1 base and J by 7 bases, and 11 bases separated the two germline ends. The CDR3 contains 14 residues.

This clone was seen only a few times. The rearrangement uses TRBV9 and TRBJ2-7; TRBD2 matches at 8 bases. J lost 2 bases, V lost 2 bases, and 3 bases had no gene match. The CDR3 has 14 amino acids. Per germline, CDR1 SGDLS and CDR2 YYNGEE. The CDR3 spells CASSVSGTPYEQYF. For the CDR3, the DNA is TGTGCCAGCAGCGTTAGCGGGACCCCCTACGAGCAGTACTTC.

This chain uses TRBV4-3 with TRBJ2-1; D possibly corresponds to TRBD2 (5 bases). This CDR3 has 17 amino acids. Between the trimmed V and J ends, which lost 0 bases and 0 bases, there was a span of 12 bases. The germline V gene has CDR1 LGHNA and CDR2 YSLEER. CDR3 sequence: CASSQDPLAGSYNEQFF. CDR3 coding DNA: TGCGCCAGCAGCCAAGATCCCCTGGCGGGCTCCTACAATGAGCAGTTCTTC.

This clone was detected only a few times. This rearrangement joins TRBV15 to TRBJ2-2; TRBD2 matches at 12 bases. The CDR3 extends over 16 amino acids. After removal of 3 bases from V and 2 bases from J, the junction contained 1 base not matched to a gene. Germline V gives CDR1 LNHNV, CDR2 YYDKDF (reference sequence). CDR3 region: CATSRGLAGNTGELFF. CDR3 bases: TGTGCCACCAGCAGGGGACTAGCGGGCAACACCGGGGAGCTGTTTTTT.

This clone was counted between two and nine times. The V gene is TRBV9, the J gene TRBJ2-7; D gene uncertain. Germline V CDR1 and CDR2: SGDLS, YYNGEE. The CDR3 spans 14 residues. V was pared by 0 bases and J by 1 base, with 8 bases between. As DNA, the CDR3 is TGTGCCAGCAGCGTAGATCACGGTTCCTACGAGCAGTACTTC. Translating gives CASSVDHGSYEQYF.

This clone was seen a few times. This specimen includes other DNA sequences encoding the same CDR3. V gene TRBV20-1 combines with J gene TRBJ2-1, with TRBD2 matching 7 bases. CDR1 DFQATT and CDR2 SNEGSKA come from the germline V gene (reference sequence). Trimming cost V 3 bases and J 7 bases; bases outside gene matches: 0. CDR3 length: 11 amino acids. As DNA, the CDR3 is TGCAGTGCTAGGGGGGGGAATGAGCAGTTCTTC. Encoded protein: CSARGGNEQFF.

This clone was seen a few times. The gene calls are TRBV29-1 and TRBJ1-2; 10 bases line up with TRBD1. The germline gives CDR1 SQVTM, CDR2 ANQGSEA. This CDR3 comprises 12 residues. For the CDR3, the DNA is TGCAGTACCCTGGGACAGGGGAATGGCTACACCTTC. This codes for CSTLGQGNGYTF.

This chain links TRBV5-1 with TRBJ2-1, with TRBD2 matching over 9 bases. With 7 bases clipped from V and 4 bases from J, the junction kept 12 bases outside the gene matches. From germline, CDR1 is SGHRS and CDR2 YFSETQ. This CDR3 comprises 16 residues. CDR3 residues: CASGSAPLAGYNEQFF. In DNA form, the CDR3 reads TGCGCCAGCGGGTCCGCCCCTCTAGCGGGATACAATGAGCAGTTCTTC.